These T cell receptor beta chains were read from a single sample in a study of cytomegalovirus exposure and HLA in healthy donors. Here immunoSEQ multiplex PCR was the method, and the copy in TCRdb shows in-frame clones only, minus some. In the table there are around 150,000 clones, about 81% of which are singletons. Sequenced input: PBMCs. The receptor source for this set is a girl aged 2 to 10 in good health and CMV-seropositive. The CDR3 runs from the conserved cysteine through the conserved F or W. Fields, in order: V gene, clone size, J gene, D gene, CDR3 DNA, CDR3 protein. D genes are given only for firm matches. Expanded clones get a size class; other rows say once, few or many, or leave the size out.

V gene: TRBV5-1
clone size: -
J gene: TRBJ2-2
D gene: TRBD2
CDR3 DNA: TGCGCCAGCAGCTCGGCTAGCGGCTACGGGGAGCTGTTTTTT
CDR3 protein: CASSSASGYGELFF

V gene: TRBV2
clone size: -
J gene: TRBJ2-1
D gene: TRBD2
CDR3 DNA: TGTGCCAGCAGCCCCCTACTAGCGGGAGGGCTAGGGGAGCAGTTCTTC
CDR3 protein: CASSPLLAGGLGEQFF

V gene: TRBV2
clone size: -
J gene: TRBJ2-5
D gene: TRBD1
CDR3 DNA: TGTGCCAGCAGTGACAGGGGGCAAGAGACCCAGTACTTC
CDR3 protein: CASSDRGQETQYF

V gene: TRBV25-1
clone size: -
J gene: TRBJ1-2
D gene: TRBD1
CDR3 DNA: TGTGCCAGCAGTGGCCAGACAGGGGGAGGCTACACCTTC
CDR3 protein: CASSGQTGGGYTF

V gene: TRBV28
clone size: -
J gene: TRBJ2-7
D gene: TRBD2
CDR3 DNA: TGTGCCAGCAGGTCTTGGACTAGCGGGAGTTACGAGCAGTACTTC
CDR3 protein: CASRSWTSGSYEQYF

V gene: TRBV2
clone size: -
J gene: TRBJ2-3
D gene: TRBD1
CDR3 DNA: TGTGCCAGCAGTCAATCTCCGGGACAGGGGTTGGTTCAACGAGGGGAAGATACGCAGTATTTT
CDR3 protein: CASSQSPGQGLVQRGEDTQYF

V gene: TRBV7-9
clone size: -
J gene: TRBJ1-1
D gene: -
CDR3 DNA: TGTGCCAGCAGCCCGATTACAGGGAAAATGAACACTGAAGCTTTCTTT
CDR3 protein: CASSPITGKMNTEAFF

V gene: TRBV30
clone size: -
J gene: TRBJ2-1
D gene: TRBD2
CDR3 DNA: TGTGCCTGGAGTGGAAGAGGAGCGGGAGGGGCAGATGAGCAGTTCTTC
CDR3 protein: CAWSGRGAGGADEQFF

V gene: TRBV9
clone size: -
J gene: TRBJ2-7
D gene: TRBD1
CDR3 DNA: TGTGCCAGCAGCCCACCGACAGGGAATCACGAGCAGTACTTC
CDR3 protein: CASSPPTGNHEQYF

V gene: TRBV7-8
clone size: few
J gene: TRBJ1-1
D gene: -
CDR3 DNA: TGTGCCAGCAGCTTCGGACAGTCTGAAGCTTTCTTT
CDR3 protein: CASSFGQSEAFF

V gene: TRBV27
clone size: -
J gene: TRBJ2-3
D gene: TRBD2
CDR3 DNA: TGTGCCAGCAGTGACGGGACTAGCGGGCTCACAGATACGCAGTATTTT
CDR3 protein: CASSDGTSGLTDTQYF

V gene: TRBV30
clone size: -
J gene: TRBJ1-5
D gene: TRBD1
CDR3 DNA: TGTGCCTGGAGAAAGGGACAGGGAGGTCAGCCCCAGCATTTT
CDR3 protein: CAWRKGQGGQPQHF

V gene: TRBV19
clone size: -
J gene: TRBJ2-2
D gene: -
CDR3 DNA: TGTGCCAGTAGCCTGGTGGGGGAGGCCCCTCCCGGGGAGCTGTTTTTT
CDR3 protein: CASSLVGEAPPGELFF

V gene: TRBV29-1
clone size: -
J gene: TRBJ1-1
D gene: -
CDR3 DNA: TGCAGCGTTGAAGATCACTTCCGGGAAGCTTTCTTT
CDR3 protein: CSVEDHFREAFF

V gene: TRBV30
clone size: -
J gene: TRBJ1-1
D gene: -
CDR3 DNA: TGTGCCTGGACCAACCAGGGAGGAGGGGAAGGAGCTTTCTTT
CDR3 protein: CAWTNQGGGEGAFF

V gene: TRBV5-1
clone size: -
J gene: TRBJ2-1
D gene: -
CDR3 DNA: TGCGCCAGCACCCCCCGCCCGGGCTCCTACAATGAGCAGTTCTTC
CDR3 protein: CASTPRPGSYNEQFF

V gene: TRBV30
clone size: -
J gene: TRBJ1-1
D gene: TRBD1
CDR3 DNA: TGTGCCTGGAGCCTTTCAGGGGGCACTGAAGCTTTCTTT
CDR3 protein: CAWSLSGGTEAFF

V gene: TRBV7-2
clone size: -
J gene: TRBJ2-7
D gene: -
CDR3 DNA: TGTGCCAGCAGCCTAAGAACCACAGGGGGGGGCGAGCAGTACTTC
CDR3 protein: CASSLRTTGGGEQYF

V gene: TRBV29-1
clone size: few
J gene: TRBJ1-1
D gene: -
CDR3 DNA: TGCAGCGTTCCTACAGGGATTGAAGCTTTCTTT
CDR3 protein: CSVPTGIEAFF

V gene: TRBV9
clone size: -
J gene: TRBJ2-2
D gene: -
CDR3 DNA: TGTGCCAGCAGCCCCCCCGCGAGGACCGGGGAGCTGTTTTTT
CDR3 protein: CASSPPARTGELFF

V gene: TRBV28
clone size: once
J gene: TRBJ1-1
D gene: -
CDR3 DNA: TGTGCCAGCACCATATACGGTGAAGCTTTCTTT
CDR3 protein: CASTIYGEAFF

V gene: TRBV15
clone size: -
J gene: TRBJ2-5
D gene: -
CDR3 DNA: TGTGCCACCAGCAGGGTTGGAGCCCAGTACTTC
CDR3 protein: CATSRVGAQYF